The 12 T cell receptor beta chains presented below share a single source sample, sequenced in a study of identical twins. MiXCR was run by TCRdb on the 5' RACE reads, yielding one entry per CDR3 protein. The sample lists about 720,000 distinct CDR3 sequences, around a sixth occurring once. The sample was also linked to a second study, of T cells expressing NK-cell markers.

The sample consisted of PBMCs. These receptors all come from a woman aged 18-35 years in good health.

The V gene is TRBV5-1, the J gene TRBJ2-7; D gene unclear. Deletions cut 6 bases from V and 4 bases from J, with 5 bases between. This CDR3 is 10 amino acids long. Germline values: CDR1 SGHRS, CDR2 YFSETQ. Here the CDR3 reads CASTRYEQYF. CDR3 coding DNA: TGCGCCAGCACCAGGTACGAGCAGTACTTC. Combining the CDR3 with reference TRBV5-1 and TRBJ2-7 gives the whole variable domain KAGVTQTPRYLIKTRGQQVTLSCSPISGHRSVSWYQQTPGQGLQFLFEYFSETQRNKGNFPGRFSGRQFSNSRSEMNVSTLELGDSALYLCASTRYEQYFGPGTRLTVT.

This clonotype has just a few counts. The J gene is TRBJ2-1, the V gene TRBV9; TRBD1 or TRBD2 may be the D gene (5 bases each). The CDR3 totals 16 residues. Germline V lookup: CDR1 SGDLS, CDR2 YYNGEE. V was trimmed by 0 bases and J by 0 bases, leaving 10 bases between them. CDR3 sequence (DNA): TGTGCCAGCAGCGTAGACAGGAGGAGCTCCTACAATGAGCAGTTCTTC. Protein sequence: CASSVDRRSSYNEQFF. Supplemented by reference TRBV9 and TRBJ2-1, the full variable domain reads DSGVTQTPKHLITATGQRVTLRCSPRSGDLSVYWYQQSLDQGLQFLIQYYNGEERAKGNILERFSAQQFPDLHSELNLSSLELGDSALYFCASSVDRRSSYNEQFFGPGTRLTVL.

This clonotype was counted only a few times. The chain links TRBV7-9 to TRBJ2-7; D gene uncertain. CDR3 length: 15 amino acids. V lost 0 bases and J lost 7, with 16 bases in between. Looked up from germline, CDR1 is SEHNR and CDR2 is FQNEAQ (reference sequence). In DNA, the CDR3 is TGTGCCAGCAGCTTAGCGGGTCACCAGGCCGGGGAGCAGTACTTC. Amino acids: CASSLAGHQAGEQYF.

This clonotype was recorded a few times. The rearrangement joins TRBV6-5 to TRBJ1-2; 11 bases fit TRBD1. Germline V gives CDR1 MNHEY, CDR2 SVGAGI. Trimming at V came to 6 bases and at J to 3 bases, leaving 6 bases not matched to a gene. The CDR3 covers 15 residues. The CDR3 nucleotides read TGTGCCAGCAGATATCGGACAGGGGGCGACTATGGCTACACCTTC. As protein: CASRYRTGGDYGYTF.

This chain connects TRBV18 to TRBJ1-1, with D possibly being TRBD1 (5 bases). Looked up from germline, CDR1 is KGHSH and CDR2 is LQKENI. Trimming stripped 1 base from V and 5 bases from J, with 14 bases between. The CDR3 has 15 amino acids. For the CDR3, the DNA is TGTGCCAGCTCACCACGCCTTGAGGGGAGGACTGAAGCTTTCTTT. Translated: CASSPRLEGRTEAFF.

The chain couples TRBV30 to TRBJ2-1; D is perhaps TRBD2 (6 bases). V lost 3 bases and J lost 7, with 16 bases in between. Germline CDR1 reads GTSNPN; CDR2 reads SVGIG (reference sequence). The CDR3 spans 14 residues. The CDR3 DNA reads TGTGCCTGGAGAACTTCGGGCGGGGTGAATGAGCAGTTCTTC. Residues: CAWRTSGGVNEQFF.

This chain joins TRBV20-1 and TRBJ1-5, with D unresolved. Germline assignment: CDR1 DFQATT and CDR2 SNEGSKA (reference sequence). The CDR3 sequence is 12 residues long. V lost 3 bases and J 7 bases, leaving 10 bases between the germline ends. CDR3 DNA sequence: TGCAGTGCTAGGCACGGACCCCAGCCCCAGCATTTT. This sequence encodes CSARHGPQPQHF.

This clonotype was seen more than once but under ten times. The CDR3 loop is CASSRTTRDEQFF. In DNA form, the CDR3 reads TGTGCCAGCAGCCGAACAACTAGAGATGAGCAGTTCTTC. The chain has TRBV7-2 and TRBJ2-1; D is perhaps TRBD2 (5 bases). The CDR3 is made up of 13 amino acids. Trimming took 5 bases from V and 8 from J, leaving 13 bases between them. Germline values: CDR1 SGHTA, CDR2 FQGNSA. Full variable domain (missing parts from reference TRBV7-2 and TRBJ2-1): GAGVSQSPSNKVTEKGKDVELRCDPISGHTALYWYRQSLGQGLEFLIYFQGNSAPDKSGLPSDRFSAERTGGSVSTLTIQRTQQEDSAVYLCASSRTTRDEQFFGPGTRLTVL.

This clonotype occurred a few times. This chain connects TRBV30 to TRBJ2-1, with a tentative D call TRBD1 (5 bases). The germline V gene encodes CDR1 GTSNPN and CDR2 SVGIG (reference sequence). Trimming removed 3 bases at V and 6 bases at J, with 12 bases between. CDR3 length: 13 amino acids. CDR3 nucleotide sequence: TGTGCCTGGAGCTGGGCAGGGATCAATGAGCAGTTCTTC. Translated, it gives CAWSWAGINEQFF.

This clonotype was seen repeatedly, ten times or more. The V gene is TRBV6-5, the J gene TRBJ2-7; D unclear. This CDR3 is 12 amino acids long. Trimming took 3 bases from V and 5 from J, leaving 8 bases between them. CDR1 is MNHEY and CDR2 is SVGAGI in the germline V gene. The CDR3 spells CASSYSRNEQYF. The CDR3 region has the DNA TGTGCCAGCAGTTATTCTCGGAACGAGCAGTACTTC.

Only a few counts were recorded for this clonotype. V and J are TRBV7-2 and TRBJ2-7, with unresolved D. The germline V gene encodes CDR1 SGHTA and CDR2 FQGNSA. V was clipped by 6 bases and J by 1 base, with 10 bases between them. This CDR3 contains 13 residues. DNA of the CDR3: TGTGCCAGCAGTTTCGAGAAATCCTACGAGCAGTACTTC. It yields the protein CASSFEKSYEQYF.

For the CDR3, the DNA is TGTGCCAGCAGCCAAGCAGGTAGTGCTGGCTACACCTTC. It yields the protein CASSQAGSAGYTF. This chain joins TRBV3-1 and TRBJ1-2; D gene uncertain. This CDR3 has 13 amino acids. V was shortened by 1 base and J by 7 bases, with 10 bases between the two germline ends. The V gene's germline CDR1 is LGHDT and CDR2 YNNKEL (reference sequence).